Shown below are 5 T cell receptor beta chains from a single sample sequenced in a study of blood T cells in healthy people across ages (dated by TCRdb to between 2014 and 2017). Libraries were prepared through 5' RACE. The instrument was an Illumina HiSeq 2500. A second PCR of about 6 to 11 cycles was performed with a sample-barcoded 5' primer and a J-beta primer mix. Clones were called with MiXCR by TCRdb after fastp trimmed the public reads at Q25, and only in-frame beta chains were retained. Entries that share a CDR3 protein sequence are merged under the most common genes and DNA. The sample records about 670,000 distinct CDR3 sequences, around 41% of which are singletons. In total, the top ten clones hold around 32% of the sample. The material sequenced was blood. These receptors came from an elderly man in good health.

This clonotype was counted only a few times. The chain couples TRBV2 to TRBJ2-3; a possible D gene is TRBD1 (6 bases). Germline V gene lookup returns CDR1 SNHLY and CDR2 FYNNEI. The V end lost 0 bases, the J end lost 8 bases, and 9 bases lay between the germline ends. This CDR3 spans 13 amino acids. The CDR3 spells CASSEARGGTQYF. DNA of the CDR3: TGTGCCAGCAGTGAAGCGCGAGGGGGTACGCAGTATTTT.

The rearrangement links TRBV28 to TRBJ1-1; D is perhaps TRBD1 (6 bases). This CDR3 spans 14 amino acids. Trimming took off 2 bases at V and 6 bases at J, with 13 bases between the two ends. CDR1 MDHEN and CDR2 SYDVKM come from the germline V gene. Here the CDR3 DNA reads TGTGCCAGCAGTTTACGAGGGGGGGCGGCTGAAGCTTTCTTT. This gives the protein CASSLRGGAAEAFF.

This clonotype was observed a few times. The chain carries TRBV11-1 and TRBJ2-4; 12 bases map to TRBD2. The end of the DNA is better explained by TRBJ2-5, so the J call may be wrong. The CDR3 extends over 16 amino acids. CDR1 SGHAT and CDR2 FQDESV come from the germline V gene (reference sequence). The CDR3 DNA reads TGTGCCAGCAGCCCCCGGACTAGCGGGGCTCAAGAGACCCAGTACTTC. It codes for CASSPRTSGAQETQYF.

The chain employs TRBV7-7 and TRBJ2-1, with D perhaps matching TRBD1 (6 bases). Looked up from germline, CDR1 is SSHAT and CDR2 is FNYEAQ (reference sequence). This CDR3 is 14 amino acids long. Trimming cost V 3 bases and J 7 bases, with 13 bases left between them. The CDR3 DNA reads as TGTGCCAGCAGCTTTGGTGGGGGCAGGAATGAGCAGTTCTTC. Translating it yields CASSFGGGRNEQFF.

This chain joins TRBV5-1 and TRBJ2-3; 10 bases align to TRBD2. CDR1 is SGHRS, CDR2 YFSETQ, per germline. CDR3 length: 16 amino acids. Trimming took 2 bases from V and 4 from J; bases not matched to a gene: 7. The DNA for the CDR3 is TGCGCCAGCAGCTTTACAGCGGGAGGGCCCTCAGATACGCAGTATTTT. Protein sequence: CASSFTAGGPSDTQYF.